Listed below are T cell receptor beta chains from one sample, sequenced in a study of T cell responses to AZD1222 COVID-19 vaccine. Some clones are missing from TCRdb's copy, which holds only in-frame ones; the method was immunoSEQ multiplex PCR. The sample shows 100,000 to 150,000 clones, over 75% of them seen only once. The sample here was peripheral blood, taken on day 0 of AZD1222 vaccination. These receptors were taken from an adult in good health. The CDR3 runs from the conserved cysteine through the conserved F or W. D genes are given only for firm matches. Where a row states a size, it is once, few, many or the class of an expanded clone; other rows omit it.

D gene	V gene	clone size	J gene	CDR3 DNA	CDR3 protein
.	TRBV9	once	TRBJ1-1	TGTGCCAGCAGCGTAGGGGCGTTTCCGAACACTGAAGCTTTCTTT	CASSVGAFPNTEAFF
.	TRBV29-1	.	TRBJ2-7	TGCAGCGTTGGATGGGCGGTAAGCTCCTACGAGCAGTACTTC	CSVGWAVSSYEQYF
.	TRBV6-4	.	TRBJ2-2	TGTGCCAGCAAAACCGGGAGGAACACCGGGGAGCTGTTTTTT	CASKTGRNTGELFF
TRBD1	TRBV5-1	.	TRBJ1-1	TGCGCCAGCAGCCAAGATCCTCAGGGGGCGGTTGAAGCTTTCTTT	CASSQDPQGAVEAFF
.	TRBV6-5	.	TRBJ1-6	TGTGCCAGCACCCAAACCTCGGGTTCACCCCTCCACTTT	CASTQTSGSPLHF
.	TRBV19	.	TRBJ1-4	TGTGCCAGTAGTACCACAGGGTGGGCTGAAAAACTGTTTTTT	CASSTTGWAEKLFF
.	TRBV5-5	once	TRBJ2-7	TGTGCCAGCAGCTTCGCAGGTTCCTACGAGCAGTACTTC	CASSFAGSYEQYF
.	TRBV6-5	.	TRBJ1-6	TGTGCCAGCAGTTACGGCAACAATTATAATTCACCCCTCCACTTT	CASSYGNNYNSPLHF
TRBD2	TRBV4-1	.	TRBJ2-7	TGCGCCAGCAGCCAATACGGGACTAGCGGTCTCCAGCAGTACTTC	CASSQYGTSGLQQYF
TRBD2	TRBV11-2	.	TRBJ2-3	TGTGCCAGCAGCTCCCAGGGGGGACTAGCGGCAGATACGCAGTATTTT	CASSSQGGLAADTQYF
.	TRBV29-1	.	TRBJ1-4	TGCAGCGTTTTGGGGATCGATGAAAAACTGTTTTTT	CSVLGIDEKLFF
.	TRBV7-3	.	TRBJ2-1	TGTGCCAGCAGCTTAGGGGGGCCATCAGGGGATGAGCAGTTCTTC	CASSLGGPSGDEQFF
.	TRBV5-8	.	TRBJ1-1	TGTGCCAGCAGTTCAGGGTACACTGAAGCTTTCTTT	CASSSGYTEAFF
TRBD1	TRBV11-2	.	TRBJ2-4	TGTGCCAGCAGCTTAGGGACAGGGGGGTTTGAAAACATTCAGTACTTC	CASSLGTGGFENIQYF
TRBD1	TRBV4-3	.	TRBJ2-1	TGCGCCAGCAGCCAAGACAGGGGACAGTTGTACAATGAGCAGTTCTTC	CASSQDRGQLYNEQFF
TRBD1	TRBV5-4	.	TRBJ1-5	TGTGCCAGCAGCCAGGGGGGGGTTGATCAGCCCCAGCATTTT	CASSQGGVDQPQHF
.	TRBV5-4	.	TRBJ2-7	TGTGCCAGCAGCTTCGTAGGGATGGAGTACTACGAGCAGTACTTC	CASSFVGMEYYEQYF
.	TRBV7-6	.	TRBJ1-6	TGTGCCAGCAGCCTAGGGACGGGGAATTCACCCCTCCACTTT	CASSLGTGNSPLHF
.	TRBV5-1	.	TRBJ1-6	TGCGCCAGCAGCTTTGGCAGGGAGGGGAGTTCACCCCTCCACTTT	CASSFGREGSSPLHF
.	TRBV11-2	.	TRBJ2-1	TGTGCCAGCAGCACAAGAATGACTAGAAGTTGGCCGTTCTTC	CASSTRMTRSWPFF